This TCR beta chain was captured by sequencing in a study of HIV-infected children after antiretroviral therapy interruption. Study as a whole: Most children had recorded EBV and CMV exposure. Continuous-treatment samples came from weeks 0, 48 and 150.

This sample's treatment: PENTA 11 planned treatment interruption arm or continuous ART arm. Naive CD4+ CD45RA+ CD45RO- T cells were sorted from thawed PBMCs. CDR1 and CDR2 (germline): MNHEY, SVGAGI. V was trimmed by 2 bases and J by 9 bases, leaving 16 bases between them. The CDR3 contains 14 residues. Unique molecular identifiers were included in an RNA-based 3' RACE TCR library. TCRdb redid the calling of the 3' RACE reads with MiXCR, one entry per CDR3 protein. The sample records some 16,000 distinct CDR3 sequences, roughly 3.5% being singletons. This clonotype was sampled from a child aged 2 to 17 with HIV. This rearrangement joins TRBV6-5 to TRBJ1-1, with a tentative D call TRBD1 (6 bases). The source material was CD45RA+ CD4+ T cells from PBMCs, sampled from a donor given antiretroviral therapy, either interrupted or continuous. Subset meaning: naive CD4+ CD45RA+ CD45RO- T cells. Here the CDR3 reads CASSYRGGPLQAFF. The CDR3 DNA sequence: TGTGCCAGCAGTTACCGTGGGGGGCCTCTTCAAGCTTTCTTT.